The source of this T cell receptor beta chain is a study of response to subunit inactivated influenza vaccine. General study results and limits: Researchers suggested that each seasonal influenza vaccination recruits few new T cells.

About this clonotype itself: Its target is not known.

TCRdb redid the calling of the RT-PCR reads with MiXCR, one entry per CDR3 protein. The sample shows about 780,000 distinct CDR3 sequences, roughly 18% of them seen only once. Sequenced material: PBMCs from blood, taken about 5 days after vaccination. The source is a middle-aged man who received an inactivated influenza vaccine.

CDR3 loop: CASSEAGGVIGYTF. Written as DNA, the CDR3 is TGTGCCAGCAGTGAAGCGGGGGGGGTAATTGGCTACACCTTC. This chain connects TRBV2 to TRBJ1-2; a weak D match, TRBD1 (5 bases). Between the trimmed V and J ends, which lost 0 bases and 7 bases, there was a span of 12 bases. CDR1 is SNHLY, CDR2 FYNNEI, per germline. The CDR3 consists of 14 residues. Combining the CDR3 with reference TRBV2 and TRBJ1-2 gives the whole variable domain EPEVTQTPSHQVTQMGQEVILRCVPISNHLYFYWYRQILGQKVEFLVSFYNNEISEKSEIFDDQFSVERPDGSNFTLKIRSTKLEDSAMYFCASSEAGGVIGYTFGSGTRLTVV.